A single sample gave rise to the 28 T cell receptor beta chains below, sequenced in a study of blood T cell repertoires in COVID-19. Libraries were prepared by immunoSEQ multiplex PCR; TCRdb keeps only in-frame clonotypes and omits some of them. Of about 340,000 clones listed, around 80% are singletons. The sequenced material came from peripheral blood. Receptors originate from a man aged 30 to 45 with active or convalescent COVID-19.

The chain joins TRBV11-2 to TRBJ2-1; D gene unclear. The germline CDR1 and CDR2 sequences are SGHAT and FQNNGV. The CDR3 is 14 amino acids. V was shortened by 1 base and J by 1 base, with 5 bases between the two germline ends. In DNA, the CDR3 is TGTGCCAGCAGCTTAGGGAGTTCCTACAATGAGCAGTTCTTC. It is translated as CASSLGSSYNEQFF.

The V call is TRBV6-1, the J call TRBJ2-5; 16 nucleotides match TRBD2. This CDR3 contains 19 residues. The V segment lost 4 bases and the J segment 5 bases; nucleotides outside the gene matches: 13. Per germline, CDR1 MNHNS and CDR2 SASEGT. The CDR3 sequence is CASSAGGLAGGPNVETQYF. CDR3 coding DNA: TGTGCCAGCAGTGCTGGGGGACTAGCGGGAGGGCCAAATGTGGAGACCCAGTACTTC.

The V gene is TRBV9, the J gene TRBJ2-7; TRBD1 matches at 8 bases. Germline trimming cut 4 bases from V and 6 bases from J; bases unmatched to any gene: 12. The CDR3 has 15 residues. Looked up from germline, CDR1 is SGDLS and CDR2 is YYNGEE. The CDR3: CASSSRIQGDLEQYF. The CDR3 bases are TGTGCCAGCAGCTCCCGGATACAGGGGGACCTCGAGCAGTACTTC.

As for this clone: The same CDR3 can be traced to other DNA sequences in this sample. The chain carries TRBV9 and TRBJ2-3; TRBD2 matches 7 bases. CDR3 size: 14 residues. J lost 0 bases, V lost 5 bases, and 3 bases had no gene match. Germline CDR1 and CDR2: SGDLS and YYNGEE. CDR3 amino acids: CASSPSGSTDTQYF. The CDR3 coding sequence is TGTGCCAGCAGTCCTAGCGGTAGCACAGATACGCAGTATTTT.

V gene TRBV6-4 combines with J gene TRBJ2-3; TRBD2 aligns across 9 bases. The germline V gene encodes CDR1 MRHNA and CDR2 SNTAGT. CDR3 size: 15 residues. Germline trimming cut 3 bases from V and 3 bases from J; bases unmatched to any gene: 4. The CDR3 region has the DNA TGTGCCAGCAGTGAAGGCGGGGGGGCGACAGATACGCAGTATTTT. Encoded protein: CASSEGGGATDTQYF.

The chain combines TRBV6-2 or TRBV6-3 with TRBJ1-5, with D maybe TRBD1 (5 bases). From germline, CDR1 is MNHEY and CDR2 SVGEGT. V dropped 6 bases and J dropped 0 bases, with 24 bases sitting between them. This CDR3 is built from 19 residues. CDR3 DNA: TGTGCCAGCAGCCCGGGGCGGCTGAGGGAGGAATATAGCAATCAGCCCCAGCATTTT. Its protein is CASSPGRLREEYSNQPQHF.

The chain couples TRBV10-3 to TRBJ2-2, with 7 bases that match TRBD2. CDR3 size: 14 residues. The germline V gene has CDR1 ENHRY and CDR2 SYGVKD. J was trimmed by 0 bases and V by 5 bases; bases with no gene match: 0. CDR3 protein: CAISLAANTGELFF. DNA for the CDR3: TGTGCCATCAGTCTAGCGGCGAACACCGGGGAGCTGTTTTTT.

This clone has just a few counts. V usage is TRBV6-2 or TRBV6-3 and J usage is TRBJ2-5; D is undetermined. Trimming pared 5 bases from V and 5 bases from J, leaving 6 bases between. The CDR3 totals 11 residues. The germline CDR1 and CDR2 sequences are MNHEY and SVGEGT. CDR3 in DNA: TGTGCCAGCAGTCCCTCGGAGACCCAGTACTTC. Protein product: CASSPSETQYF.

The V and J genes are TRBV7-2 and TRBJ1-3; D possibly corresponds to TRBD1 (5 bases). V dropped 5 bases and J dropped 3 bases, with 11 bases sitting between them. This CDR3 has 14 residues. The germline V gene encodes CDR1 SGHTA and CDR2 FQGNSA. Here the CDR3 DNA reads TGTGCCAGCAGCACAGGACCGATTGGAAACACCATATATTTT. Its protein is CASSTGPIGNTIYF.

The genes are TRBV12-3 or TRBV12-4 and TRBJ1-1; 7 positions agree with TRBD1. There are 11 residues in the CDR3. The V gene end was trimmed by 7 bases and the J gene end by 6 bases; junction bases not matched to a gene: 2. The chain's CDR3 is CASIGTAEAFF. The DNA of the CDR3 is TGTGCCAGCATTGGGACAGCTGAAGCTTTCTTT.

V and J are TRBV9 and TRBJ1-2; 7 nucleotides match TRBD1. Trimming removed 3 bases from V and 0 bases from J; junction bases left unmatched: 5. The length of the CDR3 is 15 residues. CDR1 SGDLS and CDR2 YYNGEE come from the germline V gene. CDR3 nucleotide sequence: TGTGCCAGCAGCGCGGGACAGCGAACTAACTATGGCTACACCTTC. This codes for CASSAGQRTNYGYTF. The full variable domain, its missing parts supplied by reference TRBV9 and TRBJ1-2, is DSGVTQTPKHLITATGQRVTLRCSPRSGDLSVYWYQQSLDQGLQFLIQYYNGEERAKGNILERFSAQQFPDLHSELNLSSLELGDSALYFCASSAGQRTNYGYTFGSGTRLTVV.

J is TRBJ1-5 and V is TRBV18; D ambiguous. The germline CDR1 and CDR2 sequences are KGHSH and LQKENI. Trimming shortened V by 2 bases and J by 5 bases, and 16 bases separated the two germline ends. The CDR3 length is 16 residues. Here the CDR3 reads CASSPTMAAPYQPQHF. The CDR3 region has the DNA TGTGCCAGCTCACCAACGATGGCGGCCCCTTATCAGCCCCAGCATTTT. Together with reference TRBV18 and TRBJ1-5, the CDR3 gives the full variable domain: NAGVMQNPRHLVRRRGQEARLRCSPMKGHSHVYWYRQLPEEGLKFMVYLQKENIIDESGMPKERFSAEFPKEGPSILRIQQVVRGDSAAYFCASSPTMAAPYQPQHFGDGTRLSIL.

The V gene is TRBV24-1, the J gene TRBJ1-2; TRBD1 aligns across 7 bases. Trimming at V came to 4 bases and at J to 8 bases, leaving 12 bases not matched to a gene. The CDR3 spans 15 residues. From germline, CDR1 is KGHDR and CDR2 SFDVKD. In DNA, the CDR3 is TGTGCCACCAGTGACCCGGGACAGAATATGGAGGGCTACACCTTC. This translates into CATSDPGQNMEGYTF.

The genes are TRBV30 and TRBJ1-4, with TRBD1 matching 7 bases. Trimming removed 4 bases from V and 8 bases from J; junction bases left unmatched: 7. The CDR3 consists of 13 residues. Looked up from germline, CDR1 is GTSNPN and CDR2 is SVGIG (reference sequence). This CDR3 is CAWNRDRGEKLFF. As DNA, the CDR3 is TGTGCCTGGAATCGGGACAGAGGAGAAAAACTGTTTTTT.

The chain uses TRBV4-1 and TRBJ2-7; 10 bases fit TRBD2. The CDR3 loop spans 16 amino acids. CDR1 is MGHRA and CDR2 is YSYEKL in the germline V gene. V shed 1 base and J 7 bases; nucleotides not matched to a gene: 10. CDR3 amino acids: CASSQVSSGRAGEQYF. CDR3 DNA sequence: TGCGCCAGCAGCCAAGTTTCTAGCGGGAGAGCGGGAGAGCAGTACTTC.

The chain employs TRBV19 and TRBJ2-7, with D perhaps matching TRBD1 (6 bases). The CDR3 is 14 amino acids. The germline CDR1 and CDR2 sequences are LNHDA and SQIVND (reference sequence). Trimming took 8 bases from V and 1 from J, leaving 15 bases between them. The CDR3 coding sequence is TGTGCCAGTTCCTCTCAACAGGGATCCTACGAGCAGTACTTC. Encoded protein: CASSSQQGSYEQYF.

The chain recombines TRBV19 with TRBJ1-2; a possible D gene is TRBD1 (5 bases). The CDR3 has 15 residues. Germline-derived CDR1 and CDR2 are LNHDA and SQIVND (reference sequence). Trimming took 3 bases from V and 8 from J, leaving 19 bases between them. Here the CDR3 DNA reads TGTGCCAGTAGTATCCCCTCTCAGGGTCGGCGAGGCTACACCTTC. Protein product: CASSIPSQGRRGYTF.

This clone has just a few counts. The V gene is TRBV10-3, the J gene TRBJ1-1; 7 bases line up with TRBD1. CDR3 length: 13 residues. Looked up from germline, CDR1 is ENHRY and CDR2 is SYGVKD. Trimming cost V 4 bases and J 1 base; bases outside gene matches: 0. This CDR3 is CAISGTGNTEAFF. The CDR3 DNA reads TGTGCCATCAGTGGGACAGGGAACACTGAAGCTTTCTTT.

The chain uses TRBV4-3 and TRBJ1-1, with TRBD1 matching 10 bases. The CDR3 runs to 16 residues. Germline V gene lookup returns CDR1 LGHNA and CDR2 YSLEER. V shed 3 bases and J 12 bases; nucleotides not matched to a gene: 16. The CDR3 nucleotides read TGCGCCAGCAGCCACAACCTCAACCCCGGGACAGGGGAAACTTTCTTT. It encodes CASSHNLNPGTGETFF.

The chain joins TRBV4-3 to TRBJ2-2, with a possible D match to TRBD2 (7 bases). Trimming pared 5 bases from V and 2 bases from J, leaving 12 bases between. The CDR3 spans 15 residues. The germline V gene has CDR1 LGHNA and CDR2 YSLEER. CDR3 coding DNA: TGCGCCAGCAGCGGGGGAGGGGGAAACACCGGGGAGCTGTTTTTT. As protein: CASSGGGGNTGELFF.

The CDR3 DNA reads TGTGCCAGTCTCGGGACAGGGGGCAAAAGCTATGGCTACACCTTC. Translating it yields CASLGTGGKSYGYTF. The rearrangement joins TRBV19 to TRBJ1-2; 12 bases are a match to TRBD1. V lost 8 bases, J lost 4 bases, and 8 bases stayed unmatched. Germline CDR1 reads LNHDA; CDR2 reads SQIVND (reference sequence). The CDR3 has 15 amino acids.

The chain has TRBV19 and TRBJ2-7, with TRBD2 matching over 11 bases. CDR1 and CDR2 (germline): LNHDA, SQIVND (reference sequence). The CDR3 is 16 residues long. V dropped 0 bases and J dropped 4; count of bases not matched to a gene: 5. The CDR3 here is CASSIEGTSGFYEQYF. CDR3 nucleotide sequence: TGTGCCAGTAGTATAGAGGGGACTAGCGGCTTTTACGAGCAGTACTTC.

V gene TRBV7-6 combines with J gene TRBJ2-7, with TRBD1 as a possible D gene (7 bases). The CDR3 is 15 residues long. The ends were cut back, 5 bases at V and 3 bases at J, with 17 bases in the middle. Germline V gene sequence: CDR1 SGHVS, CDR2 FNYEAQ. Here the CDR3 DNA reads TGTGCCAGCAGCCGTCGTTACAGGGGAGGCTACGAGCAGTACTTC. Amino acid sequence: CASSRRYRGGYEQYF.

This clone was counted once. The J gene is TRBJ2-7, the V gene TRBV4-2; TRBD2 aligns across 10 bases. The trim removed 4 bases at V and 1 base at J, leaving 1 base unmatched. This CDR3 spans 14 amino acids. Germline values: CDR1 LGHNA, CDR2 YNFKEQ. The CDR3, as DNA: TGTGCCAGCAGCCCTAGCGGGAGTTCCTACGAGCAGTACTTC. Translating it yields CASSPSGSSYEQYF.

The chain combines TRBV11-2 with TRBJ2-1, with a tentative D call TRBD1 (5 bases). Deletions cut 6 bases from V and 3 bases from J, with 15 bases between. The V gene's germline CDR1 is SGHAT and CDR2 FQNNGV. CDR3 length equals 15 residues. The CDR3 bases are TGTGCCAGCAGTCCAGGGAATTCCGGCTACAATGAGCAGTTCTTC. Its protein product is CASSPGNSGYNEQFF.

The V call is TRBV19, the J call TRBJ2-1, with TRBD1 identical over 7 bases. Germline CDR1 and CDR2: LNHDA and SQIVND (reference sequence). With V trimmed by 6 bases and J by 8 bases, 7 bases remained unmatched. The CDR3 is 13 residues long. The CDR3 is CASSLQGQDEQFF. The CDR3 DNA is TGTGCCAGTAGCCTACAGGGGCAGGATGAGCAGTTCTTC. Supplemented by reference TRBV19 and TRBJ2-1, the full variable domain reads DGGITQSPKYLFRKEGQNVTLSCEQNLNHDAMYWYRQDPGQGLRLIYYSQIVNDFQKGDIAEGYSVSREKKESFPLTVTSAQKNPTAFYLCASSLQGQDEQFFGPGTRLTVL.

This chain uses TRBV19 with TRBJ1-1; 9 bases are shared with TRBD1. The CDR3 covers 16 residues. V shed 4 bases, J shed 0 bases, and the junction held 6 bases outside the gene matches. Germline V CDR1 and CDR2: LNHDA, SQIVND (reference sequence). This CDR3 reads CASSKPGQGLNTEAFF. The DNA of the CDR3 is TGTGCCAGTAGTAAACCGGGACAGGGTCTGAACACTGAAGCTTTCTTT.

This sequence joins TRBV28 and TRBJ1-2; no firm D call. V lost 6 bases to trimming and J lost 4 bases, with 27 bases between them. The CDR3 runs 18 residues. CDR1 is MDHEN and CDR2 is SYDVKM in the germline V gene. CDR3 protein: CASSSEGHTFMEGYGYTF. The CDR3 region has the DNA TGTGCCAGCAGCTCGGAAGGGCATACATTCATGGAGGGCTATGGCTACACCTTC.